These T cell receptor beta chains were read from a single sample in a study of identical twins. TCRdb analysed the 5' RACE reads with MiXCR anew, one entry per CDR3 protein. The profile covers 200,000 to 250,000 distinct CDR3 sequences, with roughly 7.5% appearing a single time and about 2% taken by the ten largest. In addition, the sample was reused for a study of yellow fever vaccine responses in identical twins.

Material: memory (CD45RO+) T cells sorted from blood. The receptors were gathered from a young woman in good health. The CDR3 runs from the conserved cysteine through the conserved F or W. D genes are given only for firm matches. For some rows the clone size is stated as once, few or many, or as a class when expanded; others skip it.

d_call: -
j_call: TRBJ2-5
clone_size: few
v_call: TRBV10-3
cdr3_nt: TGTGCCACCGCCCCAGGGGGGACAAAAGAGACCCAGTACTTC
cdr3_aa: CATAPGGTKETQYF

d_call: -
j_call: TRBJ2-1
clone_size: many
v_call: TRBV10-3
cdr3_nt: TGTGCCATCAGTGAGTGGAATGAGCAGTTCTTC
cdr3_aa: CAISEWNEQFF

d_call: -
j_call: TRBJ1-1
clone_size: many
v_call: TRBV10-3
cdr3_nt: TGTGCCATCAGTGAGTCGCCAGGGAACACTGAAGCTTTCTTT
cdr3_aa: CAISESPGNTEAFF

d_call: -
j_call: TRBJ2-3
clone_size: few
v_call: TRBV11-1
cdr3_nt: TGTGCCAGCGGCCGGCTAGGGGACGGCCGTCCAGGGGATACGCAGTATTTT
cdr3_aa: CASGRLGDGRPGDTQYF

d_call: -
j_call: TRBJ2-6
clone_size: -
v_call: TRBV30
cdr3_nt: TGTGCCTGGAGTGGCATGATCTCTGGGGCCAACGTCCTGACTTTC
cdr3_aa: CAWSGMISGANVLTF

d_call: -
j_call: TRBJ1-3
clone_size: many
v_call: TRBV5-6
cdr3_nt: TGTGCCAGCAGCTTGGAGGGTCTGCAGGGATCTGGAAACACCATATATTTT
cdr3_aa: CASSLEGLQGSGNTIYF

d_call: -
j_call: TRBJ2-7
clone_size: many
v_call: TRBV7-2
cdr3_nt: TGTGCCAGCAGCTTTGGAGGGACCGGTTTGCCCTACGAGCAGTACTTC
cdr3_aa: CASSFGGTGLPYEQYF

d_call: TRBD1
j_call: TRBJ2-2
clone_size: many
v_call: TRBV7-9
cdr3_nt: TGTGCCAGCAGCTTTGGACAGGGGCGGACCGGGGAGCTGTTTTTT
cdr3_aa: CASSFGQGRTGELFF

d_call: -
j_call: TRBJ2-5
clone_size: many
v_call: TRBV21-1
cdr3_nt: TGTGCCAGCAGCACGGGGTTCGAAAGGGAACAAGAGACCCAGTACTTC
cdr3_aa: CASSTGFEREQETQYF

d_call: -
j_call: TRBJ2-3
clone_size: few
v_call: TRBV27
cdr3_nt: TGTGCCAGCAGTCACAATGGGGGACTCGGGTCCCCAGATACGCAGTATTTT
cdr3_aa: CASSHNGGLGSPDTQYF

d_call: -
j_call: TRBJ2-3
clone_size: -
v_call: TRBV28
cdr3_nt: TGTGCCAGCACCCCGGGCACAGATACGCAGTATTTT
cdr3_aa: CASTPGTDTQYF

d_call: -
j_call: TRBJ2-1
clone_size: few
v_call: TRBV5-1
cdr3_nt: TGCGCCAGCAGCTTCTCCAACAATGAGCAGTTCTTC
cdr3_aa: CASSFSNNEQFF

d_call: TRBD2
j_call: TRBJ2-1
clone_size: many
v_call: TRBV29-1
cdr3_nt: TGCAGCGTGGACGGGACTAGCGGTTTCTACAATGAGCAGTTCTTC
cdr3_aa: CSVDGTSGFYNEQFF

d_call: -
j_call: TRBJ2-2
clone_size: many
v_call: TRBV7-2
cdr3_nt: TGTGCCAGCAGCTTAGTGGGACGAGACACCGGGGAGCTGTTTTTT
cdr3_aa: CASSLVGRDTGELFF

d_call: TRBD1
j_call: TRBJ1-1
clone_size: few
v_call: TRBV5-6
cdr3_nt: TGTGCCAGCAGCCCTGACAGGGGGCGAGAGAACACTGAAGCTTTCTTT
cdr3_aa: CASSPDRGRENTEAFF

d_call: TRBD2
j_call: TRBJ2-1
clone_size: -
v_call: TRBV15
cdr3_nt: TGTGCCACCAGCAGAGGAAGCGGGAGTTCCTACAATGAGCAGTTCTTC
cdr3_aa: CATSRGSGSSYNEQFF

d_call: -
j_call: TRBJ2-1
clone_size: few
v_call: TRBV20-1
cdr3_nt: TGCAGTGCTCGGGCAACAGAATACAATGAGCAGTTCTTC
cdr3_aa: CSARATEYNEQFF

d_call: -
j_call: TRBJ1-1
clone_size: many
v_call: TRBV10-3
cdr3_nt: TGTGCCATCAGAGGCCGTGAGGGCACTGAAGCTTTCTTT
cdr3_aa: CAIRGREGTEAFF

d_call: TRBD1
j_call: TRBJ2-7
clone_size: many
v_call: TRBV5-6
cdr3_nt: TGTGCCAGCAGCTTCGTGGGGACAGCCTACGAGCAGTACTTC
cdr3_aa: CASSFVGTAYEQYF

d_call: -
j_call: TRBJ2-5
clone_size: -
v_call: TRBV19
cdr3_nt: TGTGCCAGTAGTATCTCCAGCAGCCAAGAGACCCAGTACTTC
cdr3_aa: CASSISSSQETQYF

d_call: -
j_call: TRBJ1-2
clone_size: few
v_call: TRBV7-8
cdr3_nt: TGTGCCAGCAGCTTAGCGTCAGGACACCGATCCTTGGGCTACACCTTC
cdr3_aa: CASSLASGHRSLGYTF

d_call: -
j_call: TRBJ2-3
clone_size: -
v_call: TRBV15
cdr3_nt: TGTGCCACCAGCAGAGGAGGGGGTTTTACCACAGATACGCAGTATTTT
cdr3_aa: CATSRGGGFTTDTQYF

d_call: TRBD2
j_call: TRBJ2-5
clone_size: few
v_call: TRBV6-1
cdr3_nt: TGTGCCAGCATGAAGGGCGGGGGCCAAGAGACCCAGTACTTC
cdr3_aa: CASMKGGGQETQYF

d_call: TRBD2
j_call: TRBJ2-7
clone_size: many
v_call: TRBV27
cdr3_nt: TGTGCCAGCAGTAAAATGACTAGCGGGGGCCGCTACGAGCAGTACTTC
cdr3_aa: CASSKMTSGGRYEQYF

d_call: -
j_call: TRBJ2-2
clone_size: -
v_call: TRBV20-1
cdr3_nt: TGCAGTGCTAGAGATTTCGGGGTGGCAGGGGTTACCGGGGAGCTGTTTTTT
cdr3_aa: CSARDFGVAGVTGELFF

d_call: -
j_call: TRBJ1-1
clone_size: -
v_call: TRBV28
cdr3_nt: TGTGCCAGCAGGGAACCCAGGGGCTTGAACACTGAAGCTTTCTTT
cdr3_aa: CASREPRGLNTEAFF

d_call: -
j_call: TRBJ2-7
clone_size: few
v_call: TRBV29-1
cdr3_nt: TGCAGCGTTGAAAAGGACTACGAGCAGTACTTC
cdr3_aa: CSVEKDYEQYF

d_call: -
j_call: TRBJ1-6
clone_size: few
v_call: TRBV3-1
cdr3_nt: TGTGCCAGCAGCCAAGCCGAGAGCTCCTATAATTCACCCCTCCACTTT
cdr3_aa: CASSQAESSYNSPLHF

d_call: TRBD1
j_call: TRBJ1-2
clone_size: many
v_call: TRBV6-5
cdr3_nt: TGTGCCAGCAATTCCGCGGGACAGGGGGCAGGCTATGGCTACACCTTC
cdr3_aa: CASNSAGQGAGYGYTF

d_call: -
j_call: TRBJ1-6
clone_size: few
v_call: TRBV20-1
cdr3_nt: TGCAGTGCTAGATTCCTGAATTCACCCCTCCACTTT
cdr3_aa: CSARFLNSPLHF

d_call: -
j_call: TRBJ2-6
clone_size: -
v_call: TRBV28
cdr3_nt: TGTGCCAGCAGCGTAGGGACAACTATAGGATCTGGGGCCAACGTCCTGACTTTC
cdr3_aa: CASSVGTTIGSGANVLTF

d_call: -
j_call: TRBJ2-7
clone_size: -
v_call: TRBV3-1
cdr3_nt: TGTGCCAGCAGCCAAGATGATGAGGGCGAGCAGTACTTC
cdr3_aa: CASSQDDEGEQYF

d_call: TRBD1
j_call: TRBJ2-1
clone_size: -
v_call: TRBV4-3
cdr3_nt: TGCGCCAGCAGCCAGAAACCCGGGACAGGGGATAGGGGTGAGCAGTTCTTC
cdr3_aa: CASSQKPGTGDRGEQFF

d_call: -
j_call: TRBJ2-2
clone_size: -
v_call: TRBV5-1
cdr3_nt: TGCGCCAGCAGCTCAGTAACCACCGGGGAGCTGTTTTTT
cdr3_aa: CASSSVTTGELFF

d_call: TRBD1
j_call: TRBJ1-5
clone_size: many
v_call: TRBV28
cdr3_nt: TGTGCCAGCAAGTTTGGGGGGACAGGGGCAGTAAGCAATCAGCCCCAGCATTTT
cdr3_aa: CASKFGGTGAVSNQPQHF

d_call: -
j_call: TRBJ2-5
clone_size: many
v_call: TRBV28
cdr3_nt: TGTGCCAGCAGTTGGGGGGTTGTGAAGACCCAGTACTTC
cdr3_aa: CASSWGVVKTQYF

d_call: TRBD1
j_call: TRBJ1-2
clone_size: few
v_call: TRBV7-6
cdr3_nt: TGTGCCAGCAGCTTCGGCGGGACAGCGAACTATGGCTACACCTTC
cdr3_aa: CASSFGGTANYGYTF

d_call: -
j_call: TRBJ2-7
clone_size: -
v_call: TRBV6-5
cdr3_nt: TGTGCCAGCAGTTACTCGAGGGATACCTACGAGCAGTACTTC
cdr3_aa: CASSYSRDTYEQYF

d_call: TRBD2
j_call: TRBJ2-1
clone_size: many
v_call: TRBV12-3/TRBV12-4
cdr3_nt: TGTGCCAGCAGTTTGAGAGCGGGAGTGGGAAATGAGCAGTTCTTC
cdr3_aa: CASSLRAGVGNEQFF

d_call: -
j_call: TRBJ2-5
clone_size: few
v_call: TRBV20-1
cdr3_nt: TGCAGTGCTATCGGTTTTCGGGAGTTTGAGACCCAGTACTTC
cdr3_aa: CSAIGFREFETQYF

d_call: -
j_call: TRBJ1-4
clone_size: -
v_call: TRBV12-3/TRBV12-4
cdr3_nt: TGTGCCAGCAGTCCCGGACGGGGGGCAACTAATGAAAAACTGTTTTTT
cdr3_aa: CASSPGRGATNEKLFF

d_call: -
j_call: TRBJ2-3
clone_size: many
v_call: TRBV25-1
cdr3_nt: TGTGCCAGCAGTGGATCCAGGGTCACAGATACGCAGTATTTT
cdr3_aa: CASSGSRVTDTQYF

d_call: -
j_call: TRBJ2-3
clone_size: many
v_call: TRBV29-1
cdr3_nt: TGCAGCGTTCCCCTAAAGTTTAGCACAGATACGCAGTATTTT
cdr3_aa: CSVPLKFSTDTQYF

d_call: TRBD2
j_call: TRBJ2-2
clone_size: many
v_call: TRBV28
cdr3_nt: TGTGCCAGCCGACTGGGGGGGAGTATCACCGGGGAGCTGTTTTTT
cdr3_aa: CASRLGGSITGELFF

d_call: -
j_call: TRBJ2-5
clone_size: many
v_call: TRBV20-1
cdr3_nt: TGCAGTGCCCCGCCTCGGGTGAGAAACCAAGAGACCCAGTACTTC
cdr3_aa: CSAPPRVRNQETQYF

d_call: -
j_call: TRBJ1-2
clone_size: -
v_call: TRBV6-1
cdr3_nt: TGTGCCAGCAGTGGGACGGGAAGTAAGGATGGCTACACCTTC
cdr3_aa: CASSGTGSKDGYTF

d_call: -
j_call: TRBJ2-7
clone_size: many
v_call: TRBV20-1
cdr3_nt: TGCAGTGCTACTGAAGGTTGGGAGCAGTACTTC
cdr3_aa: CSATEGWEQYF

d_call: -
j_call: TRBJ2-1
clone_size: -
v_call: TRBV5-1
cdr3_nt: TGCGCCAGCAGCTATAGCTCCTACAATGAGCAGTTCTTC
cdr3_aa: CASSYSSYNEQFF

d_call: TRBD2
j_call: TRBJ2-1
clone_size: -
v_call: TRBV6-5
cdr3_nt: TGTGCCAGCAGTTATCCGGGAGGGGGCTACAATGAGCAGTTCTTC
cdr3_aa: CASSYPGGGYNEQFF

d_call: TRBD2
j_call: TRBJ2-1
clone_size: once
v_call: TRBV6-2/TRBV6-3
cdr3_nt: TGTGCCAGCAGTTCGGGACTAGCGGGGCCCAATGAGCAGTTCTTC
cdr3_aa: CASSSGLAGPNEQFF

d_call: TRBD2
j_call: TRBJ2-2
clone_size: few
v_call: TRBV20-1
cdr3_nt: TGCAGTGCCTCAGGACTAGCGGGAGGCGGGGAGCTGTTTTTT
cdr3_aa: CSASGLAGGGELFF

d_call: TRBD2
j_call: TRBJ2-7
clone_size: few
v_call: TRBV20-1
cdr3_nt: TGCGCCCCAGGACTAGCGACCGGGGAGCAGTACTTC
cdr3_aa: CAPGLATGEQYF